The rows below give T cell receptor beta chains drawn from one sample of a study of T-cell memory formation after mild COVID-19. TCRdb used MiXCR to reprocess the 5' RACE reads, holding one entry per CDR3 protein. The profile shows approximately 300,000 distinct CDR3 sequences, 15% to 20% of them singletons. The source material was PBMCs or a T cell subset sorted from them (not recorded which). All receptors derive from a man between 18 and 29 years old who had mild COVID-19 (a few samples of this study predate the infection). Cell type and time point are not known. The CDR3 runs from the conserved cysteine through the conserved F or W. Where a row states a size, it is once, few, many or the class of an expanded clone; other rows omit it.

clone_size v_call cdr3_aa
few TRBV4-3 CASSQGDSTNTEAFF
few TRBV29-1 CSVGFSGGAWDTQYF
few TRBV12-3/TRBV12-4 CASRRTNRADTQYF
. TRBV24-1 CATSDRLAGSQFF
few TRBV20-1 CSASVGASF
few TRBV12-3/TRBV12-4 CASSSPAGETQYF
few TRBV28 CASHGQTNTEAFF
. TRBV6-6 CASHTGGGELFF
. TRBV3-1 CASSPLREQGAYEAFF
. TRBV20-1 CSAIAGGPQYF
many TRBV7-2 CASLSQAGGETGELFF
many TRBV9 CASSVQGGRETQYF
many TRBV20-1 CSARDGRGPDGYTF
few TRBV4-3 CASSQDHGVLTYEQYF
. TRBV3-1 CASSPYRGRTFF
. TRBV3-1 CASSQGGKNTEAFF
many TRBV3-1 CASSQASGREASETQYF
many TRBV7-9 CASSLGYRAVGRTDTQYF
. TRBV29-1 CSVEDGDPLHYTF
few TRBV18 CASSYSGGAYNEQFF
few TRBV11-1 CASSLGGAPLNYGYTF
many TRBV3-1 CASSPGQGSYEQYF
few TRBV5-1 CASSSRGPRNEQFF
few TRBV29-1 CSVTLQGDQPQHF
. TRBV4-3 CASSQGAGLNEQYF
. TRBV4-3 CASSQGKNYGYTF
. TRBV15 CATSWDRNTEAFF
few TRBV6-6 CASFYFRDREGYYGYTF
many TRBV29-1 CSVELAAKNIQYF
. TRBV20-1 CSARGPAGVGELFF
. TRBV9 CASKGLAGEETQYF
few TRBV2 CASSETQNTIYF
once TRBV18 CASSPRGYTDTQYF
few TRBV7-9 CASSLYGDSTDTQYF
many TRBV5-6 CASSFLVIRDEQFF
. TRBV2 CASSPTGTLNIQYF
. TRBV5-1 CASSLGDREDEQYF
. TRBV5-1 CASRLLADTTGELFF
. TRBV18 CASSPPAAGGPGNEQFF
few TRBV4-3 CASSQWLQANQPQHF
few TRBV6-6 CASSYSYRVGRLGNQPQHF
. TRBV24-1 CATRSRGCSEQYF
. TRBV4-1 CASSQEGSFSGNTIYF
. TRBV11-2 CASSLDPAENNEKLFF
many TRBV5-1 CASATTRGNEQFF
few TRBV7-9 CASSKEETQYF
many TRBV5-4 CASSPGQNKAFF
. TRBV6-6 CASSYSSGGLGGYTF